Detailed here is one TCR beta chain. V lost 6 bases to trimming and J lost 0 bases, with 12 bases between them. The germline V gene has CDR1 SGHTA and CDR2 FQGNSA. The CDR3 is 14 amino acids. These data originate in a study of cytomegalovirus exposure and HLA in healthy donors. PCR employed 60 Vbeta and 13 Jbeta primers. Libraries were prepared by immunoSEQ multiplex PCR; TCRdb keeps only in-frame clonotypes and omits some of them. The sample yields about 160,000 clones, roughly 80% seen once. The genes are TRBV7-2 and TRBJ2-7; D remains unclear. Sequencing was done on a sample of PBMCs. The clonotype was recovered from a male donor in good health and CMV-seronegative. The CDR3 coding sequence is TGTGCCAGCAGTCCAGTCGCAAGCTCCTACGAGCAGTACTTC. It is translated as CASSPVASSYEQYF. The full variable domain, in which reference TRBV7-2 and TRBJ2-7 provide the parts outside the CDR3, is GAGVSQSPSNKVTEKGKDVELRCDPISGHTALYWYRQSLGQGLEFLIYFQGNSAPDKSGLPSDRFSAERTGGSVSTLTIQRTQQEDSAVYLCASSPVASSYEQYFGPGTRLTVT.